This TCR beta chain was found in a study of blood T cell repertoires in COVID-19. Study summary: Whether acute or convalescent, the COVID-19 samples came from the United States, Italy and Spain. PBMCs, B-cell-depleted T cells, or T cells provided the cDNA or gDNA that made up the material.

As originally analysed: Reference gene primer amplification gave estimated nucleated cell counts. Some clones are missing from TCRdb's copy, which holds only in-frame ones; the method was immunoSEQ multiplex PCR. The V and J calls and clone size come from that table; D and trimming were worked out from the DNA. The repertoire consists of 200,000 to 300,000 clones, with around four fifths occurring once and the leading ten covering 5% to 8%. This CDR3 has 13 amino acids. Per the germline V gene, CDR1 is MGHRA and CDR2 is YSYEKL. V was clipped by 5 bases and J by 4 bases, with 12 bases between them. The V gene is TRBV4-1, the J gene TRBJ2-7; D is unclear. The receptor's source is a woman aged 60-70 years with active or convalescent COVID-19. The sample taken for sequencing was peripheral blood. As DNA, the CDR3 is TGCGCCAGCAGCGGCGGCGCTGGGTACGAGCAGTACTTC. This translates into CASSGGAGYEQYF.